This T cell receptor beta chain was observed in a study of cytomegalovirus exposure and HLA in healthy donors. General study points: It is likely that the observed cluster of highly shared sequence variants was a sequencing artifact. The sole available immune exposure information was CMV serostatus.

PCR employed 60 Vbeta and 13 Jbeta primers. Generated by immunoSEQ multiplex PCR, the TCRdb table keeps only in-frame clones and is missing some. The sample has more than 85,000 clones, around 77% seen once. With respect to this clone: Its antigen is currently unknown.

Germline V gives CDR1 MNHEY, CDR2 SVGAGI. Trimming pared 6 bases from V and 2 bases from J, leaving 17 bases between. The CDR3 contains 15 residues. The rearrangement uses TRBV6-5 and TRBJ2-7; a possible D gene is TRBD2 (5 bases). Sequenced sample: PBMCs. The receptor's source is a female donor in good health and CMV-seronegative. CDR3: CASSPGPLGAYEQYF. The CDR3 DNA sequence: TGTGCCAGCAGCCCCGGTCCCTTGGGAGCCTACGAGCAGTACTTC.